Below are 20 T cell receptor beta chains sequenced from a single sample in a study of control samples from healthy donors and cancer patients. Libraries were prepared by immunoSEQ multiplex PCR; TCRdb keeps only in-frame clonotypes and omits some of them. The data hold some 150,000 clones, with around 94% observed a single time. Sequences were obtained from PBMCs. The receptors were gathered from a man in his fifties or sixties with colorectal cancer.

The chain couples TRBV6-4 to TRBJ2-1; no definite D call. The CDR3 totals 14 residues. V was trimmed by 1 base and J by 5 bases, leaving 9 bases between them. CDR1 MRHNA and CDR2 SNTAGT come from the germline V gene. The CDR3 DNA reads TGTGCCAGCAGTGACTTATGGGGAAACAATGAGCAGTTCTTC. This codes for CASSDLWGNNEQFF.

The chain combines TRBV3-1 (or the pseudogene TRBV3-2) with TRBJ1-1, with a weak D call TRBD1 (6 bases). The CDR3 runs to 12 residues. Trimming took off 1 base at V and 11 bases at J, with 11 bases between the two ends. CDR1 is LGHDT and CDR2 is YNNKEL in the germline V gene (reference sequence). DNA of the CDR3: TGTGCCAGCAGCCAAGCCACAGGGACGGCTTTCTTT. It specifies CASSQATGTAFF.

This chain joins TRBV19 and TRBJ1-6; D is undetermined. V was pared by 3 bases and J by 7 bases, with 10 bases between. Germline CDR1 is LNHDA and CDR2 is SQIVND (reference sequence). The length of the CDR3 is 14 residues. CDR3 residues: CASSIQDFNSPLHF. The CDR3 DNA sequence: TGTGCCAGTAGTATTCAGGACTTCAATTCACCCCTCCACTTT.

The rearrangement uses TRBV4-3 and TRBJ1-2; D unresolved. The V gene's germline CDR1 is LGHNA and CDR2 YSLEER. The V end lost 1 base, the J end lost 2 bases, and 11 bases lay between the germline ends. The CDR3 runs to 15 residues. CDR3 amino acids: CASSQAATTNYGYTF. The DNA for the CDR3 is TGCGCCAGCAGCCAAGCCGCGACAACGAACTATGGCTACACCTTC.

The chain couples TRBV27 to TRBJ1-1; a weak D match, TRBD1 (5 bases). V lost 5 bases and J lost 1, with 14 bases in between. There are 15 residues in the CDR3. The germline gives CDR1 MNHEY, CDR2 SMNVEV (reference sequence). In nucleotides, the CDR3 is TGTGCCAGCAGTCCGCGACAGAGAGGGAACACTGAAGCTTTCTTT. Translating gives CASSPRQRGNTEAFF.

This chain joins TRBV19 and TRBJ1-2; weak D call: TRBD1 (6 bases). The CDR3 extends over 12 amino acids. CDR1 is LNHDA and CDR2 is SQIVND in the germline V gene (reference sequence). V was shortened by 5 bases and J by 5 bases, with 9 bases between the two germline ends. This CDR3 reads CASSLTGYGYTF. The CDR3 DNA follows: TGTGCCAGTAGTCTTACAGGGTATGGCTACACCTTC.

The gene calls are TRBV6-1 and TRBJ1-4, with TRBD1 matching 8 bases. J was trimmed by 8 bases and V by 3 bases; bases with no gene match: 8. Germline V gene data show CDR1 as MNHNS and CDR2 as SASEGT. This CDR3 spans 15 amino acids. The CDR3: CASSDRGRVEEKLFF. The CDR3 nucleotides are TGTGCCAGCAGTGACAGGGGGCGCGTAGAGGAAAAACTGTTTTTT.

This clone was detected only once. The CDR3 DNA follows: TGTGCCAGCAGCATCCAGAGGGGCACTGAAGCTTTCTTT. It encodes CASSIQRGTEAFF. The V call is TRBV7-9, the J call TRBJ1-1, with D tentatively TRBD1 (5 bases). The CDR3 sequence is 13 residues long. Germline-derived CDR1 and CDR2 are SEHNR and FQNEAQ (reference sequence). The germline V and J ends were trimmed by 5 bases and 4 bases, with 11 bases remaining between them.

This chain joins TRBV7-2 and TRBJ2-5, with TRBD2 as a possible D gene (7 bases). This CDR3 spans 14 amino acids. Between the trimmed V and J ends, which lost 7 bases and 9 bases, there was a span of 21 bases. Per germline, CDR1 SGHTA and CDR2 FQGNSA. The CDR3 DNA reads TGTGCCAGCATAAGGGGAGGGGGGTGGAGCCCCCAGTACTTC. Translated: CASIRGGGWSPQYF. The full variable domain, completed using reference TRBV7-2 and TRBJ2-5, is GAGVSQSPSNKVTEKGKDVELRCDPISGHTALYWYRQSLGQGLEFLIYFQGNSAPDKSGLPSDRFSAERTGGSVSTLTIQRTQQEDSAVYLCASIRGGGWSPQYFGPGTRLLVL.

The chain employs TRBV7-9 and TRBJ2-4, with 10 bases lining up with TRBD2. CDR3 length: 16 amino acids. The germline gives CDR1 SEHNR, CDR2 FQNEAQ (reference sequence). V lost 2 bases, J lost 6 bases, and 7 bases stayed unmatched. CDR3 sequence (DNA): TGTGCCAGCAGCTTATGGGCTAGCGGGGGCCCAAACATTCAGTACTTC. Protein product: CASSLWASGGPNIQYF.

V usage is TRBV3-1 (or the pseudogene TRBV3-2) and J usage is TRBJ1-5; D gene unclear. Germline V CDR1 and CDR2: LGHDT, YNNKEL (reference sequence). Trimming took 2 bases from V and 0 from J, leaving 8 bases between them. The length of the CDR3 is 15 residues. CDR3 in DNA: TGTGCCAGCAGCCAAAGTATCGGTAGCAATCAGCCCCAGCATTTT. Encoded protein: CASSQSIGSNQPQHF.

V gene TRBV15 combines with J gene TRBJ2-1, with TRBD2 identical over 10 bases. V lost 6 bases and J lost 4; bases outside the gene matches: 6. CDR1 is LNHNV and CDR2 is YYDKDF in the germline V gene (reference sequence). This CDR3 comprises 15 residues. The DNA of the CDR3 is TGTGCCACCAGGGGTGGTAGCGGGGGGTACAATGAGCAGTTCTTC. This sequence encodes CATRGGSGGYNEQFF.

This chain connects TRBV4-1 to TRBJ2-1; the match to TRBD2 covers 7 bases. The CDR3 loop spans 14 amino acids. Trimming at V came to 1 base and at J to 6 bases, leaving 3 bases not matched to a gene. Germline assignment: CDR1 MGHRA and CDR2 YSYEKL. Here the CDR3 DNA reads TGCGCCAGCAGCCAAGGGGCGGGGGTCAATGAGCAGTTCTTC. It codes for CASSQGAGVNEQFF.

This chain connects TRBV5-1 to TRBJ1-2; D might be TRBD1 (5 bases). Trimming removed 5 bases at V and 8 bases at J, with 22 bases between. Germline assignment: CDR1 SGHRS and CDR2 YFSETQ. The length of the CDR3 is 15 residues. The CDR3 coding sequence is TGCGCCAGCAGTCGAGCCGGGGACTCATCGGAGGGCTACACCTTC. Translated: CASSRAGDSSEGYTF.

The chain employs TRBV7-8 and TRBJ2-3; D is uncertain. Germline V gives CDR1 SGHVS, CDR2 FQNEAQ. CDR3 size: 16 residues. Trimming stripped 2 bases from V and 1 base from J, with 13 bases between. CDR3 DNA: TGTGCCAGCAGCTTAAGACTCAGCCGGGGCACAGATACGCAGTATTTT. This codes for CASSLRLSRGTDTQYF.

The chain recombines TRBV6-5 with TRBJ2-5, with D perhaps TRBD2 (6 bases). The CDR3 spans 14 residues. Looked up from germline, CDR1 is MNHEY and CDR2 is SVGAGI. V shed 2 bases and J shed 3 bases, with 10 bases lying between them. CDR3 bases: TGTGCCAGCAGTTACGGACGACTAGAAGAGACCCAGTACTTC. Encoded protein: CASSYGRLEETQYF.

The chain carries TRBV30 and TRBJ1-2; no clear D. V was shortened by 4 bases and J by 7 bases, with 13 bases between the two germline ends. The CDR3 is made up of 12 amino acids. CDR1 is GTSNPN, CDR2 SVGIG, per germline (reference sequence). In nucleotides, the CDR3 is TGTGCCTGGATCAGGCCGGGAGGTGGCTACACCTTC. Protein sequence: CAWIRPGGGYTF.

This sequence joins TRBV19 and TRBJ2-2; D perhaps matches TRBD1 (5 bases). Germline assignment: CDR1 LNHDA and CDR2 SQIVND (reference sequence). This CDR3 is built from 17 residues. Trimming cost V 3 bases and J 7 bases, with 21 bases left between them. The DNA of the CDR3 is TGTGCCAGTAGTATCTTGGGGCGGAGTAGCTCGATCGGGGAGCTGTTTTTT. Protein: CASSILGRSSSIGELFF.

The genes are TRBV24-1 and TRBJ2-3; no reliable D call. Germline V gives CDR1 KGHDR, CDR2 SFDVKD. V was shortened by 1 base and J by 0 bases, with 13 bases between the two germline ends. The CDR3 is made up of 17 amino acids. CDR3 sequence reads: CATSDFTATDSTDTQYF. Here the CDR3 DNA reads TGTGCCACCAGTGATTTCACAGCAACCGATAGCACAGATACGCAGTATTTT.

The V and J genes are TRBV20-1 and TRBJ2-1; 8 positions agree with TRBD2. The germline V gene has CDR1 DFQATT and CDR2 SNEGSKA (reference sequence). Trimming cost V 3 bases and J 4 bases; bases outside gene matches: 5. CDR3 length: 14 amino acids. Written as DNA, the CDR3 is TGCAGTGCTAGTCTAGCGGGTATATACAATGAGCAGTTCTTC. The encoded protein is CSASLAGIYNEQFF.